This TCR beta chain was sequenced for a study of blood T cells in healthy people across ages. The CDR3 is made up of 16 amino acids. From germline, CDR1 is SGHTA and CDR2 FQGNSA. No fewer than 5.5 micrograms of total RNA were isolated from every sample. Combining a sample-barcoded 5' primer with a J-beta primer mix, a second PCR ran for roughly 7 to 12 cycles. At least 2.5 million CDR3-containing paired-end reads were obtained per sample. TCRdb analysed the 5' RACE reads with MiXCR anew, one entry per CDR3 protein. The sample has about 780,000 distinct CDR3 sequences, about 47% seen once. In this sample, this clonotype turned up once. A read error may produce the germline difference seen at one junction end.

Sequencing input: blood. This clonotype was sampled from an elderly man in good health. The V call is TRBV7-2, the J call TRBJ2-3; the D gene is possibly TRBD1 (6 bases). The CDR3 reads CANSLCGNRVTDTQYF. Here the CDR3 DNA reads TGTGCCAACAGCTTATGTGGGAACAGGGTCACAGATACGCAGTATTTT.